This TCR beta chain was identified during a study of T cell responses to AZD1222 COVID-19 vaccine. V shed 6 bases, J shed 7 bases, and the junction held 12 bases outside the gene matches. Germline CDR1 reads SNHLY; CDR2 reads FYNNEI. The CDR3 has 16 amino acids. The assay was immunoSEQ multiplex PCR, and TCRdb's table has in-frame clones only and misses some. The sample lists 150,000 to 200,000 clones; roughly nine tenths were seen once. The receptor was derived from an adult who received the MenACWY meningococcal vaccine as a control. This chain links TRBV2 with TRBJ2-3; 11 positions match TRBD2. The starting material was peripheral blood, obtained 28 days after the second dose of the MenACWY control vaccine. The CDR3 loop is CASRTLGLAADYTQYF. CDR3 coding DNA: TGTGCCAGCAGAACCCTGGGACTAGCGGCCGACTATACGCAGTATTTT.